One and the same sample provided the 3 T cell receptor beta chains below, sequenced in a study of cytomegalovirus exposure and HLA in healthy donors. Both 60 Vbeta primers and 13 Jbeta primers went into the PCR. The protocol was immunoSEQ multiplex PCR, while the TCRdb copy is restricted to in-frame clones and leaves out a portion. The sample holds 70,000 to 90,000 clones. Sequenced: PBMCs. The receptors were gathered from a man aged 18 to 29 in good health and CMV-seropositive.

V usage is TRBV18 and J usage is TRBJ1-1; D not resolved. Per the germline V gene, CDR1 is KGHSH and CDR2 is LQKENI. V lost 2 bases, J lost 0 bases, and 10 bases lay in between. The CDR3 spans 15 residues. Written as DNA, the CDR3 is TGTGCCAGCTCACCAGGGCAGGCCTTGAACACTGAAGCTTTCTTT. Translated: CASSPGQALNTEAFF.

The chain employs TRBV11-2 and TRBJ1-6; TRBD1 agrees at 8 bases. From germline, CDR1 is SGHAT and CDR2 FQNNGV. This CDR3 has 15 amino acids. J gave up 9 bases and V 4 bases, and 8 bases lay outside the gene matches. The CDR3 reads CASSSEQGAISPLHF. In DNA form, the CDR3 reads TGTGCCAGCAGCTCAGAGCAGGGGGCTATTTCACCCCTCCACTTT.

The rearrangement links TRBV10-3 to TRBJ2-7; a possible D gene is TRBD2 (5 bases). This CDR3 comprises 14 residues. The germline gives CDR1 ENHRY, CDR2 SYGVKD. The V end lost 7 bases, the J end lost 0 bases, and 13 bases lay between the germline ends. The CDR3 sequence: CAITPEESSYEQYF. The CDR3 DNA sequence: TGTGCCATCACCCCGGAGGAGAGCTCCTACGAGCAGTACTTC.